The T cell receptor (beta chain) described here comes from a study of T cell repertoires in cytomegalovirus infection. Across the whole study: An indication of both CMV infection and matching HLA type came from public TCR beta signatures.

TCRdb reanalysed the reads using MiXCR and keeps one entry per CDR3 protein. The sample consists of approximately 490,000 distinct CDR3 sequences, roughly 10% of them appearing once. This clonotype was picked up many times. Its matching antigen is unknown. CDR3 length: 12 residues. Germline CDR1 is SGHTA and CDR2 is FQGTGA. J lost 12 bases, V lost 5 bases, and 4 bases had no gene match. Study-wide results and caveats: HLA-C-restricted, CMV-specific TCR beta clonotypes were dominant ex vivo. Adding up the frequency of public TCR beta families identified people who carried CMV plus the relevant HLA.

This receptor was identified in a human donor in good health (CMV status not recorded). Some clones in this sample may be carry-over from other donors' samples. V and J are TRBV7-3 and TRBJ2-2; TRBD1 matches 9 bases. The sequencing sample was made of PBMCs. CDR3 coding DNA: TGTGCCAGCAGCCCCGGACAGGGGAAGCTGTTTTTT. It yields the protein CASSPGQGKLFF.